The 31 T cell receptor beta chains below were found in one sample sequenced in a study of T cell changes during pregnancy in multiple sclerosis. Some clones are missing from TCRdb's copy, which holds only in-frame ones; the method was immunoSEQ multiplex PCR. Of around 110,000 clones listed, 90% to 95% are singletons. The source was peripheral blood, collected in the third trimester of pregnancy. The receptor set was obtained from a female donor with multiple sclerosis, enrolled in a pregnancy study.

This clone turned up a few times. The rearrangement joins TRBV7-3 to TRBJ1-1; D remains unclear. Germline loops: CDR1 SGHTA, CDR2 FQGTGA. There are 16 residues in the CDR3. With 1 base removed from V and 2 bases from J, the gap between germline ends came to 14 bases. The CDR3 sequence is CASSLNPSGTNTEAFF. The CDR3 DNA reads as TGTGCCAGCAGCTTAAATCCGTCAGGCACCAACACTGAAGCTTTCTTT.

The rearrangement links TRBV6-1 to TRBJ1-5, with D possibly being TRBD1 (6 bases). The CDR3 consists of 13 residues. CDR1 and CDR2 (germline): MNHNS, SASEGT. Trimming left V 2 bases short and J 9 bases short, with 11 bases between. The CDR3 bases are TGTGCCAGCAGTGAAAAGGGGGAGAGGCCCCAGCATTTT. Its translation is CASSEKGERPQHF.

The V call is TRBV19, the J call TRBJ2-1; 8 bases line up with TRBD1. The length of the CDR3 is 16 residues. J gave up 4 bases and V 5 bases, and 10 bases lay outside the gene matches. CDR1 LNHDA and CDR2 SQIVND come from the germline V gene (reference sequence). The CDR3 nucleotides are TGTGCCAGTAGTCAATCCGGGACAGGCGATTACAATGAGCAGTTCTTC. It yields the protein CASSQSGTGDYNEQFF. The variable domain in full, with the rest retrieved from reference TRBV19 and TRBJ2-1, is DGGITQSPKYLFRKEGQNVTLSCEQNLNHDAMYWYRQDPGQGLRLIYYSQIVNDFQKGDIAEGYSVSREKKESFPLTVTSAQKNPTAFYLCASSQSGTGDYNEQFFGPGTRLTVL.

The CDR3 loop reads CATSLIATSGFGHTEAFF. CDR3 coding DNA: TGTGCCACCTCACTGATTGCCACCAGCGGTTTCGGCCACACTGAAGCTTTCTTT. The chain uses TRBV15 and TRBJ1-1; D is ambiguous. Germline V gene data show CDR1 as LNHNV and CDR2 as YYDKDF (reference sequence). V lost 8 bases and J 3 bases, leaving 28 bases between the germline ends. The length of the CDR3 is 18 residues.

A note on this clone: One end of the junction does not line up with germline, which may come from a read error. This sequence joins TRBV28 and TRBJ1-2, with TRBD1 matching over 7 bases. Germline V gene sequence: CDR1 MDHEN, CDR2 SYDVKM. This CDR3 has 13 amino acids. The CDR3: CASLRPPGTDASF. The CDR3 DNA is TGTGCCAGCCTCCGACCTCCCGGGACAGATGCTTCCTTC.

CDR3 sequence reads: CASSLVAGAANEQFF. CDR3 sequence (DNA): TGCGCCAGCAGCTTGGTAGCGGGAGCAGCCAATGAGCAGTTCTTC. This chain connects TRBV5-1 to TRBJ2-1; TRBD2 matches 9 bases. In germline, CDR1 is SGHRS, CDR2 YFSETQ. V lost 0 bases to trimming and J lost 6 bases; unmatched junction nucleotides: 4. CDR3 length: 15 amino acids.

The CDR3 DNA reads TGTGCCAGCAGTTTGACAGGGCGGAACACTGAAGCTTTCTTT. Amino acid sequence: CASSLTGRNTEAFF. The chain employs TRBV6-5 and TRBJ1-1, with TRBD1 matching over 7 bases. CDR1 MNHEY and CDR2 SVGAGI come from the germline V gene. The CDR3 totals 14 residues. The trim removed 4 bases at V and 1 base at J, leaving 3 bases unmatched.

This chain links TRBV9 with TRBJ1-2; TRBD1 matches at 7 bases. The trim removed 2 bases at V and 8 bases at J, leaving 15 bases unmatched. Per germline, CDR1 SGDLS and CDR2 YYNGEE. This CDR3 comprises 16 residues. As DNA, the CDR3 is TGTGCCAGCAGCGTCTTCGATCGACAGGGAGTAAGCGGCTACACCTTC. It yields the protein CASSVFDRQGVSGYTF.

The genes are TRBV18 and TRBJ1-1; D is ambiguous. Deletions cut 3 bases from V and 4 bases from J, with 12 bases between. The CDR3 is 14 residues long. Germline-derived CDR1 and CDR2 are KGHSH and LQKENI. The CDR3 loop is CASSPGNRGTEAFF. CDR3 in DNA: TGTGCCAGCTCACCGGGGAATCGGGGCACTGAAGCTTTCTTT.

The chain joins TRBV18 to TRBJ2-3, with 15 positions matching TRBD2. Trimming at V came to 6 bases and at J to 4 bases, leaving 14 bases not matched to a gene. The CDR3 loop spans 19 amino acids. The germline V gene has CDR1 KGHSH and CDR2 LQKENI. The CDR3 spells CASSQWTSGRVFRADTQYF. The DNA for the CDR3 is TGTGCCAGCTCCCAATGGACTAGCGGGAGGGTCTTTCGTGCAGATACGCAGTATTTT.

The chain uses TRBV29-1 and TRBJ2-1; D is possibly TRBD2 (5 bases). Germline CDR1 is SQVTM and CDR2 is ANQGSEA. Between the trimmed V and J ends, which lost 7 bases and 3 bases, there was a span of 16 bases. CDR3 length: 14 amino acids. CDR3 residues: CSATDFEGYNEQFF. The DNA for the CDR3 is TGCAGCGCCACGGACTTCGAGGGCTACAATGAGCAGTTCTTC.

The rearrangement joins TRBV5-1 to TRBJ2-2, with D maybe TRBD2 (5 bases). V lost 4 bases and J 2 bases, leaving 12 bases between the germline ends. Germline CDR1 is SGHRS and CDR2 is YFSETQ. The CDR3 runs to 15 residues. The DNA of the CDR3 is TGCGCCAGCAGCCGGTCAGGAGGAAACACCGGGGAGCTGTTTTTT. Its protein product is CASSRSGGNTGELFF.

V and J are TRBV18 and TRBJ2-7; the match to TRBD2 covers 9 bases. CDR1 and CDR2 (germline): KGHSH, LQKENI. J lost 7 bases, V lost 0 bases, and 13 bases had no gene match. The length of the CDR3 is 17 residues. CDR3 sequence reads: CASSPPVTGGRAKEQYF. In DNA form, the CDR3 reads TGTGCCAGCTCACCACCGGTCACAGGCGGGAGGGCTAAAGAGCAGTACTTC.

The CDR3 coding sequence is TGTGCCAGCAGTGAAGCCAGGGGCACTGAAGCTTTCTTT. Its protein is CASSEARGTEAFF. J is TRBJ1-1 and V is TRBV6-1; D is perhaps TRBD1 (6 bases). Trimming left V 0 bases short and J 4 bases short, with 6 bases between. The CDR3 runs to 13 residues. Germline V lookup: CDR1 MNHNS, CDR2 SASEGT.

The chain has TRBV10-3 and TRBJ2-3; 10 bases match TRBD2. V dropped 2 bases and J dropped 1; count of bases not matched to a gene: 0. CDR1 is ENHRY, CDR2 SYGVKD, per germline. The length of the CDR3 is 15 residues. This CDR3 is CAISETSGGTDTQYF. The CDR3 DNA sequence: TGTGCCATCAGTGAGACTAGCGGGGGCACAGATACGCAGTATTTT.

This clone has only one observation. The chain couples TRBV19 to TRBJ1-4; no firm D call. CDR1 is LNHDA, CDR2 SQIVND, per germline (reference sequence). CDR3 size: 14 residues. Trimming cost V 3 bases and J 2 bases, with 7 bases left between them. This CDR3 is CASSIGPTNEKLFF. As DNA, the CDR3 is TGTGCCAGTAGTATTGGGCCGACTAATGAAAAACTGTTTTTT. The full variable domain, in which reference TRBV19 and TRBJ1-4 provide the parts outside the CDR3, is DGGITQSPKYLFRKEGQNVTLSCEQNLNHDAMYWYRQDPGQGLRLIYYSQIVNDFQKGDIAEGYSVSREKKESFPLTVTSAQKNPTAFYLCASSIGPTNEKLFFGSGTQLSVL.

The table lists this clone with a count of one. V usage is TRBV28 and J usage is TRBJ2-7; D is undetermined. V was cut by 2 bases and J by 5 bases, with 13 bases left in between. This CDR3 is 14 amino acids long. Germline CDR1 and CDR2: MDHEN and SYDVKM. DNA for the CDR3: TGTGCCAGCAGTTTAGGCCTAGACGTCGACGAGCAGTACTTC. It translates to CASSLGLDVDEQYF.

This chain uses TRBV4-1 with TRBJ2-7; no reliable D call. The CDR3 sequence is 13 residues long. Germline-derived CDR1 and CDR2 are MGHRA and YSYEKL. Trimming stripped 4 bases from V and 6 bases from J, with 13 bases between. CDR3 in amino acids: CASSPTLGFEQYF. The CDR3 region has the DNA TGCGCCAGCAGCCCGACATTGGGCTTCGAGCAGTACTTC.

This chain joins TRBV27 and TRBJ1-4; 8 nucleotides match TRBD1. Trimming cost V 2 bases and J 8 bases; bases outside gene matches: 7. Germline V CDR1 and CDR2: MNHEY, SMNVEV (reference sequence). CDR3 length equals 15 residues. CDR3 nucleotides: TGTGCCAGCAGTTTAGGGCCAGGGGGCCTGGAAAAACTGTTTTTT. This encodes CASSLGPGGLEKLFF.

The rearrangement links TRBV13 to TRBJ2-2; 7 bases are shared with TRBD1. This CDR3 contains 15 residues. J lost 1 base, V lost 5 bases, and 4 bases had no gene match. Looked up from germline, CDR1 is PRHDT and CDR2 is FYEKMQ (reference sequence). CDR3 sequence reads: CASSNRGRNTGELFF. The CDR3 nucleotides are TGTGCCAGCAGCAACAGGGGACGGAACACCGGGGAGCTGTTTTTT.

This clone was recorded only once. The chain joins TRBV6-5 to TRBJ2-1; perhaps TRBD1 as D (5 bases). Germline CDR1 reads MNHEY; CDR2 reads SVGAGI. V lost 5 bases and J lost 1, with 12 bases in between. The CDR3 has 15 amino acids. CDR3 nucleotide sequence: TGTGCCAGCAGTCCTAGTCAGGGATCCTACAATGAGCAGTTCTTC. This gives the protein CASSPSQGSYNEQFF.

The rearrangement links TRBV19 to TRBJ2-5, with TRBD2 identical over 10 bases. Trimming at V came to 5 bases and at J to 2 bases, leaving 5 bases not matched to a gene. Germline CDR1 and CDR2: LNHDA and SQIVND (reference sequence). CDR3 length: 15 amino acids. The CDR3 DNA sequence: TGTGCCAGTAGTTACGGGACTAGCGAACAAGAGACCCAGTACTTC. Protein product: CASSYGTSEQETQYF.

V and J are TRBV14 and TRBJ1-1; the match to TRBD1 covers 9 bases. With 8 bases clipped from V and 2 bases from J, the junction kept 3 bases outside the gene matches. Germline V lookup: CDR1 SGHDN, CDR2 FVKESK. This CDR3 is built from 13 residues. The CDR3 spells CASGTGPNTEAFF. CDR3 bases: TGTGCCAGCGGGACAGGGCCTAACACTGAAGCTTTCTTT.

The chain recombines TRBV5-1 with TRBJ2-1, with 12 bases aligning to TRBD2. This CDR3 region has 15 residues. Unmatched junction bases numbered 3, after V lost 1 base and J lost 7 bases. In germline, CDR1 is SGHRS, CDR2 YFSETQ. The CDR3 DNA reads TGCGCCAGCAGCTTGTCGCTAGCGGGAGGGAATGAGCAGTTCTTC. Translated, it gives CASSLSLAGGNEQFF.

This chain uses TRBV6-1 with TRBJ1-1, with a tentative D call TRBD1 (5 bases). Germline CDR1 reads MNHNS; CDR2 reads SASEGT. The CDR3 length is 15 residues. Trimming left V 5 bases short and J 1 base short, with 14 bases between. The CDR3 sequence is CASSPPGVGNTEAFF. The DNA of the CDR3 is TGTGCCAGCAGTCCCCCGGGGGTAGGGAACACTGAAGCTTTCTTT.

The chain combines TRBV19 with TRBJ2-1; 9 bases align to TRBD2. The J segment lost 6 bases and the V segment lost 1 base, leaving 4 bases of the junction unmatched. The germline V gene has CDR1 LNHDA and CDR2 SQIVND (reference sequence). CDR3 length: 15 amino acids. The DNA of the CDR3 is TGTGCCAGTAGTATAGGATCTAGCGGGATCAATGAGCAGTTCTTC. Its protein product is CASSIGSSGINEQFF.

This clone came up once. This chain uses TRBV5-4 with TRBJ2-3; D unresolved. Germline CDR1 and CDR2: SGHNT and YYREEE (reference sequence). V was clipped by 2 bases and J by 4 bases, with 8 bases between them. The CDR3 runs 13 residues. The CDR3 nucleotides are TGTGCCAGCAGCTTTCGGTTTTCAGATACGCAGTATTTT. It translates to CASSFRFSDTQYF.

V is TRBV5-1 and J is TRBJ1-4; 9 positions agree with TRBD1. Per germline, CDR1 SGHRS and CDR2 YFSETQ. V lost 4 bases, J lost 3 bases, and 4 bases stayed unmatched. CDR3 length: 15 residues. The CDR3 region has the DNA TGCGCCAGCAGCGAAACAGGGGGCTCTAATGAAAAACTGTTTTTT. The encoded protein is CASSETGGSNEKLFF.

This CDR3 reads CASSVGGLAGKNTQYF. The CDR3 coding sequence is TGTGCCAGCAGCGTAGGGGGACTAGCGGGGAAGAATACGCAGTATTTT. The chain joins TRBV9 to TRBJ2-3; 13 bases fit TRBD2. The CDR3 runs 16 residues. CDR1 is SGDLS, CDR2 YYNGEE, per germline. J gave up 7 bases and V 0 bases, and 5 bases lay outside the gene matches.

The chain combines TRBV21-1 with TRBJ2-7; TRBD2 was called by the table and not checked on the DNA. TRBV21-1 is designated a pseudogene. The CDR3 has 15 amino acids. The CDR3 region is CASRGLAGGSYEQYF. The CDR3 DNA reads as TGTGCCAGCAGGGGACTAGCGGGGGGGTCCTACGAGCAGTACTTC.

Here the CDR3 reads CASSLTIGLSTEAFF. The CDR3 coding sequence is TGTGCCAGCAGTTTAACTATCGGGTTGAGCACTGAAGCTTTCTTT. The chain recombines TRBV27 with TRBJ1-1; D not resolved. The CDR3 runs 15 residues. Trimming took off 2 bases at V and 4 bases at J, with 14 bases between the two ends. Germline loops: CDR1 MNHEY, CDR2 SMNVEV (reference sequence).